This TCR beta chain was retrieved from a study of cytomegalovirus exposure and HLA in healthy donors. Turning to the study itself: Of all 400 or so donors who were genotyped, roughly 83% belonged to the Caucasian-associated ancestry cluster.

Notes on this clone: The antigen is not known.

It was with 60 Vbeta and 13 Jbeta primers that the PCR ran. This table comes from immunoSEQ multiplex PCR, and its TCRdb copy is limited to in-frame clones, with some not included. The table has 250,000 to 350,000 clones, roughly 88% seen once. Study results and limitations: In vitro work confirmed that three CMV-associated chains recognize CMV antigens.

The CDR3 runs to 15 residues. From germline, CDR1 is MDHEN and CDR2 SYDVKM. V was pared by 4 bases and J by 2 bases, with 3 bases of the junction left unmatched. The source material was PBMCs. The chain links TRBV28 to TRBJ1-5, with 9 nucleotides matching TRBD1. The origin of this receptor is a man in his forties or fifties in good health and CMV-seropositive. CDR3 DNA sequence: TGTGCCAGCAGTTACAGGGGGCGAGGCAATCAGCCCCAGCATTTT. This sequence encodes CASSYRGRGNQPQHF. The full variable domain, completed using reference TRBV28 and TRBJ1-5, is DVKVTQSSRYLVKRTGEKVFLECVQDMDHENMFWYRQDPGLGLRLIYFSYDVKMKEKGDIPEGYSVSREKKERFSLILESASTNQTSMYLCASSYRGRGNQPQHFGDGTRLSIL.